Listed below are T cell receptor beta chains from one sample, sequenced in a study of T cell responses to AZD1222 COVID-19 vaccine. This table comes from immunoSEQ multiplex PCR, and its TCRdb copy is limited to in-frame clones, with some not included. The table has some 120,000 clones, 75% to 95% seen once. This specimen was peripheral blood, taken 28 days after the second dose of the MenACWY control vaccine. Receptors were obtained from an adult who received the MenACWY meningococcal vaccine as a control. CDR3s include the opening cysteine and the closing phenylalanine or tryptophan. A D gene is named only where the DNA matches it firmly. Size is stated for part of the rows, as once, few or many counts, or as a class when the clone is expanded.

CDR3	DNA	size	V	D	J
CASSFRVQVGYTF	TGTGCCAGCAGCTTCAGGGTTCAGGTTGGCTACACCTTC	-	TRBV12-3/TRBV12-4	-	TRBJ1-2
CASSKGQGGETQYF	TGCGCCAGCAGCAAGGGACAGGGGGGAGAGACCCAGTACTTC	once	TRBV5-1	TRBD1	TRBJ2-5
CASSLEGQASNIQYF	TGCGCCAGCAGCTTGGAGGGACAGGCCTCGAACATTCAGTACTTC	-	TRBV5-1	TRBD1	TRBJ2-4
CASSPYGTPSYEQYF	TGTGCCAGCAGCCCCTACGGGACGCCCTCCTACGAGCAGTACTTC	-	TRBV5-5	-	TRBJ2-7
CASSQVGQGLNEQFF	TGTGCCAGCAGCCAGGTGGGACAGGGTTTGAATGAGCAGTTCTTC	-	TRBV7-2	TRBD1	TRBJ2-1
CASSADPWTDASGYTF	TGTGCCAGCAGCGCCGATCCCTGGACAGATGCCTCTGGCTACACCTTC	-	TRBV9	-	TRBJ1-2
CASLSGVNEKLFF	TGTGCCAGCCTTAGTGGGGTTAATGAAAAACTGTTTTTT	-	TRBV2	-	TRBJ1-4
CASSPTGNTIYF	TGTGCCAGCAGTCCCACGGGAAACACCATATATTTT	-	TRBV6-2/TRBV6-3	-	TRBJ1-3
CASSDRNANTEAFF	TGTGCCAGCTCAGACAGGAACGCGAACACTGAAGCTTTCTTT	-	TRBV27	-	TRBJ1-1
CASSQDRDRVSGELFF	TGTGCCAGCAGCCAAGATAGGGACAGGGTCTCCGGGGAGCTGTTTTTT	-	TRBV4-2	TRBD1	TRBJ2-2
CASRRSRLVGNIQYF	TGTGCCAGCAGACGTTCTCGGTTGGTCGGGAACATTCAGTACTTC	-	TRBV6-5	-	TRBJ2-4
CASSHGLAGGGYEQYF	TGTGCCAGCAGCCATGGACTAGCGGGAGGTGGGTACGAGCAGTACTTC	-	TRBV4-2	TRBD2	TRBJ2-7
CASSVEHRVTGSWANVLTF	TGTGCCAGCAGCGTAGAACACAGGGTAACAGGCTCTTGGGCCAACGTCCTGACTTTC	-	TRBV21-1	-	TRBJ2-6
CASSEGTAPYNEQFF	TGTGCCAGCAGCGAGGGGACAGCCCCTTACAATGAGCAGTTCTTC	-	TRBV6-5	TRBD1	TRBJ2-1
CASSLGSAGATDTQYF	TGTGCCAGCAGCTTAGGATCAGCGGGGGCGACAGATACGCAGTATTTT	-	TRBV7-6	TRBD2	TRBJ2-3
CASSQVVADGQPQHF	TGCGCCAGCAGCCAAGTAGTCGCGGACGGTCAGCCCCAGCATTTT	-	TRBV4-1	-	TRBJ1-5
CASSQTSGRATYEQYF	TGTGCCAGCAGCCAAACTAGCGGGAGGGCTACCTACGAGCAGTACTTC	once	TRBV4-2	TRBD2	TRBJ2-7
CASSVKTGSGGDTQYF	TGTGCCAGCAGCGTTAAGACAGGGTCAGGAGGAGATACGCAGTATTTT	-	TRBV9	TRBD1	TRBJ2-3
CASSQDRTGVGNTIYF	TGCGCCAGCAGCCAAGATAGGACAGGGGTCGGAAACACCATATATTTT	-	TRBV4-3	TRBD1	TRBJ1-3
CASSLSPSDIQYF	TGTGCCAGCAGCTTATCTCCTAGCGACATTCAGTACTTC	-	TRBV7-2	-	TRBJ2-4
CASSRGTGGKGNGYTF	TGTGCCAGCTCGCGCGGGACAGGGGGCAAAGGAAATGGCTACACCTTC	-	TRBV18	TRBD1	TRBJ1-2
CASSRTGLYNSPLHF	TGTGCCAGTAGCCGGACAGGACTCTATAATTCACCCCTCCACTTT	-	TRBV19	TRBD1	TRBJ1-6
CASSPPQMEPGTDTQYF	TGTGCCAGCTCACCCCCACAGATGGAGCCTGGCACAGATACGCAGTATTTT	-	TRBV18	-	TRBJ2-3
CASSQGGQGGNQPQHF	TGTGCCAGCAGCCAAGGAGGACAGGGCGGCAATCAGCCCCAGCATTTT	-	TRBV14	TRBD1	TRBJ1-5
CASSLEGVSNQPQHF	TGCGCCAGCAGCTTGGAGGGGGTGAGCAATCAGCCCCAGCATTTT	-	TRBV5-1	-	TRBJ1-5
CASTWGGRTEAFF	TGTGCCAGCACCTGGGGGGGCAGAACTGAAGCTTTCTTT	-	TRBV28	-	TRBJ1-1
CATSSGVAGGGDYEQYF	TGTGCCACCAGCTCCGGGGTAGCGGGAGGAGGGGATTACGAGCAGTACTTC	-	TRBV15	TRBD2	TRBJ2-7
CASRIGGDTEAFF	TGTGCCAGTAGGATCGGGGGAGACACTGAAGCTTTCTTT	-	TRBV19	-	TRBJ1-1
CASSPLGTGTETQYF	TGTGCCAGCTCACCCTTAGGGACAGGGACAGAGACCCAGTACTTC	-	TRBV18	TRBD1	TRBJ2-5
CASSSGLAKNIQYF	TGTGCCAGCAGCTCTGGGTTAGCCAAAAACATTCAGTACTTC	-	TRBV5-4	-	TRBJ2-4
CASSPGVGDRGQETQYF	TGTGCCAGCAGCCCTGGAGTGGGGGACAGGGGACAAGAGACCCAGTACTTC	-	TRBV7-3	TRBD1	TRBJ2-5
CASSPQDGHYEQYF	TGTGCCAGCAGCCCCCAGGACGGCCACTACGAGCAGTACTTC	-	TRBV7-9	-	TRBJ2-7
CASSLSPGDRVAFF	TGTGCCAGCAGCCTGAGTCCCGGGGACAGGGTGGCTTTCTTT	-	TRBV3-1/TRBV3-2	TRBD1	TRBJ1-1
CASSPLGGSDNEQFF	TGTGCCAGCTCACCACTGGGAGGGTCGGACAATGAGCAGTTCTTC	-	TRBV18	TRBD2	TRBJ2-1
CASSPRRGGTTDTQYF	TGTGCCAGCAGCCCCCGGAGGGGGGGGACCACAGATACGCAGTATTTT	-	TRBV7-2	-	TRBJ2-3
CASSLSMNTEAFF	TGTGCCAGCAGTTTGAGCATGAACACTGAAGCTTTCTTT	-	TRBV27	-	TRBJ1-1
CASSLIRNEQFF	TGTGCCAGCAGTTTAATAAGGAATGAGCAGTTCTTC	-	TRBV28	-	TRBJ2-1
CASSQFKGKSTVNEQFF	TGTGCCAGCAGCCAATTCAAGGGGAAGTCGACAGTCAATGAGCAGTTCTTC	-	TRBV3-1/TRBV3-2	-	TRBJ2-1
CASRKGVGTDTQYF	TGTGCCAGCAGAAAGGGGGTCGGCACAGATACGCAGTATTTT	-	TRBV2	-	TRBJ2-3
CASKTRGGTNEKLFF	TGTGCCAGTAAGACGCGCGGGGGTACTAATGAAAAACTGTTTTTT	-	TRBV19	-	TRBJ1-4
CASSPKPGLASTDTQYF	TGTGCCAGCAGCCCGAAACCGGGACTAGCTTCCACAGATACGCAGTATTTT	-	TRBV2	TRBD2	TRBJ2-3
CASSLVYDQGSLAKNIQYF	TGTGCCAGCAGCTTAGTGTATGACCAGGGATCGCTAGCCAAAAACATTCAGTACTTC	-	TRBV11-3	-	TRBJ2-4
CASSFTAAGDRDQPQHF	TGTGCCAGCAGTTTTACGGCTGCGGGAGACAGGGATCAGCCCCAGCATTTT	once	TRBV7-9	TRBD1	TRBJ1-5
CASSTGLRNYEQYF	TGTGCCAGTAGTACGGGACTGCGGAACTACGAGCAGTACTTC	-	TRBV19	-	TRBJ2-7
CASSLRPGYSYEQYF	TGCGCCAGCAGCCTAAGGCCAGGTTACTCCTACGAGCAGTACTTC	-	TRBV5-1	-	TRBJ2-7
CSATNYGYTF	TGCAGTGCAACTAACTATGGCTACACCTTC	-	TRBV20-1	-	TRBJ1-2
CASSVSRQGKAFF	TGTGCCAGCAGCGTATCGAGACAGGGGAAAGCTTTCTTT	-	TRBV9	TRBD1	TRBJ1-1
CASSQAVVAPETQYF	TGTGCCAGCAGCCAAGCGGTAGTCGCGCCCGAGACCCAGTACTTC	-	TRBV4-2	-	TRBJ2-5
CASSQVGGSYNEQFF	TGCGCCAGCAGCCAAGTGGGGGGCTCCTACAATGAGCAGTTCTTC	-	TRBV4-3	-	TRBJ2-1
CASSLSTLSYNSPLHF	TGTGCCAGCAGCCTATCGACCCTCTCCTATAATTCACCCCTCCACTTT	-	TRBV3-1/TRBV3-2	-	TRBJ1-6
CATSRGTGDVDPDTQYF	TGTGCCACCAGCAGGGGTACAGGGGACGTTGACCCAGATACGCAGTATTTT	-	TRBV15	TRBD1	TRBJ2-3
CASREVTSAYNEQFF	TGTGCCAGCAGAGAAGTGACTAGCGCCTACAATGAGCAGTTCTTC	-	TRBV7-9	TRBD2	TRBJ2-1
CASSLTEAGELFF	TGCGCCAGCAGCTTGACAGAGGCCGGGGAGCTGTTTTTT	once	TRBV5-1	-	TRBJ2-2